The next 16 T cell receptor beta chains were all read from a single sample in a study of vaccination and CD4 T cells after COVID-19. An Oncomine TCR Beta short-read assay was used to sequence the DNA from cultured CD4+ T cells. TCRdb independently ran MiXCR on the PCR reads; one entry per CDR3 protein. The sample has around 13,000 distinct CDR3 sequences; 45% to 70% are singletons. The treatment is: 10-day PBMC culture with coronavirus spike peptide pools or control peptides (ViraFEST assay). No antigens are known for them. The sequencing used CD4+ T cells from blood, cultured in vitro, collected before SARS-CoV-2 vaccination. Every receptor here comes from a human donor who had recovered from COVID-19.

The V call is TRBV19, the J call TRBJ1-2, with D perhaps TRBD1 (6 bases). Per germline, CDR1 LNHDA and CDR2 SQIVND (reference sequence). The CDR3 loop spans 15 amino acids. Trimming took off 3 bases at V and 0 bases at J, with 11 bases between the two ends. CDR3 nucleotide sequence: TGTGCCAGTAGTATTGGGGGACAAGCTAACTATGGCTACACCTTC. It codes for CASSIGGQANYGYTF.

The chain uses TRBV7-9 and TRBJ2-1; D gene unclear. The CDR3 is made up of 15 amino acids. V dropped 3 bases and J dropped 0 bases, with 9 bases sitting between them. Germline-derived CDR1 and CDR2 are SEHNR and FQNEAQ (reference sequence). The CDR3 reads CASSFPSVSYNEQFF. The CDR3 DNA follows: TGTGCCAGCAGCTTCCCGAGCGTCTCCTACAATGAGCAGTTCTTC.

This clonotype ranks as medium-sized (0.01 to 0.1%). The rearrangement links TRBV11-2 to TRBJ1-1; D possibly corresponds to TRBD1 (5 bases). The CDR3 spans 15 residues. The germline V and J ends were trimmed by 8 bases and 5 bases, with 21 bases remaining between them. Germline V gene sequence: CDR1 SGHAT, CDR2 FQNNGV. CDR3 bases: TGTGCCAGCGGGGACGTCTTGGCCCTGGGGACTGAAGCTTTCTTT. Encoded protein: CASGDVLALGTEAFF.

This clonotype has more than one count but fewer than ten. The chain uses TRBV18 and TRBJ2-1; 7 positions match TRBD2. V was clipped by 4 bases and J by 9 bases; unmatched bases: 6. Per germline, CDR1 KGHSH and CDR2 LQKENI. This CDR3 is built from 13 residues. CDR3 coding DNA: TGTGCCAGCTCACTGGGGACTACAGGTGAGCAGTTCTTC. Encoded protein: CASSLGTTGEQFF.

This clonotype occurred a few times. The V and J genes are TRBV6-2 or TRBV6-3 and TRBJ1-2, with no clear D. V lost 5 bases and J lost 5, with 12 bases in between. The V gene's germline CDR1 is MNHEY and CDR2 SVGEGT. This CDR3 has 13 residues. CDR3 coding DNA: TGTGCCAGCAGTAAGGAGAGAAAGTATGGCTACACCTTC. Protein product: CASSKERKYGYTF.

J is TRBJ1-1 and V is TRBV11-1; unclear D gene. CDR1 is SGHAT and CDR2 is FQDESV in the germline V gene (reference sequence). The length of the CDR3 is 14 residues. V lost 3 bases and J lost 3, with 11 bases in between. CDR3 nucleotides: TGTGCCAGCAGCTTTGGCCCAAGGGACACTGAAGCTTTCTTT. Translating it yields CASSFGPRDTEAFF.

J is TRBJ2-7 and V is TRBV12-3 or TRBV12-4; 9 bases are shared with TRBD1. The CDR3 extends over 13 amino acids. V shed 5 bases, J shed 4 bases, and the junction held 3 bases outside the gene matches. The CDR3 protein is CASSLGQGYEQYF. The DNA for the CDR3 is TGTGCCAGCAGTCTAGGACAGGGGTACGAGCAGTACTTC.

V usage is TRBV5-1 and J usage is TRBJ1-6; 10 bases match TRBD1. The V and J ends lost 4 bases and 10 bases, in that order; junction bases with no gene match: 8. This CDR3 comprises 15 residues. Germline V gene data show CDR1 as SGHRS and CDR2 as YFSETQ. As DNA, the CDR3 is TGCGCCAGCAGCCCTGGGACAGGGGTTAACTCACCCCTCCACTTT. Its translation is CASSPGTGVNSPLHF.

V usage is TRBV7-8 and J usage is TRBJ1-1; possibly TRBD1 for D (5 bases). The CDR3 is made up of 13 amino acids. CDR1 and CDR2 (germline): SGHVS, FQNEAQ. Between the trimmed V and J ends, which lost 6 bases and 5 bases, there was a span of 13 bases. The CDR3 DNA follows: TGTGCCAGCAGTTTGGACTCAGGGACTGAAGCTTTCTTT. Protein product: CASSLDSGTEAFF.

This clonotype was detected a few times. V gene TRBV12-3 or TRBV12-4 combines with J gene TRBJ1-6; TRBD1 aligns across 8 bases. V lost 6 bases, J lost 7 bases, and 8 bases stayed unmatched. This CDR3 has 15 residues. The CDR3 protein is CASRRTGTGNSPLHF. The CDR3, as DNA: TGTGCCAGCAGACGCACCGGGACAGGAAATTCACCCCTCCACTTT.

The chain uses TRBV7-2 and TRBJ1-2; TRBD1 is a possible D gene (6 bases). Deletions cut 2 bases from V and 5 bases from J, with 18 bases between. The CDR3 runs 16 residues. Germline V CDR1 and CDR2: SGHTA, FQGNSA. Here the CDR3 reads CASSLTARGQGYGYTF. In nucleotides, the CDR3 is TGTGCCAGCAGCTTAACCGCACGGGGGCAGGGGTATGGCTACACCTTC.

V and J are TRBV10-3 and TRBJ2-5, with TRBD1 identical over 7 bases. Unmatched junction bases numbered 2, after V lost 0 bases and J lost 4 bases. The CDR3 is 14 residues long. Per the germline V gene, CDR1 is ENHRY and CDR2 is SYGVKD. The CDR3 region is CAISESGGPETQYF. CDR3 DNA sequence: TGTGCCATCAGTGAGTCAGGGGGCCCAGAGACCCAGTACTTC.

CDR3 DNA: TGCAGTGCTAGCGCCCCCCCGGTAGGCTACACCTTC. Its protein is CSASAPPVGYTF. The genes are TRBV20-1 and TRBJ1-2; D uncertain. Trimming shortened V by 3 bases and J by 8 bases, and 13 bases separated the two germline ends. This CDR3 region has 12 residues. CDR1 is DFQATT and CDR2 is SNEGSKA in the germline V gene (reference sequence).

This clonotype appeared a few times. The chain has TRBV2 and TRBJ1-1; 8 bases map to TRBD1. CDR1 SNHLY and CDR2 FYNNEI come from the germline V gene. This CDR3 contains 14 residues. V shed 5 bases and J 4 bases; nucleotides not matched to a gene: 6. CDR3 nucleotides: TGTGCCAGCAGTAAGGACAGGGCGGGCACTGAAGCTTTCTTT. As protein: CASSKDRAGTEAFF.

This chain connects TRBV7-7 to TRBJ2-7; 9 nucleotides match TRBD1. With V trimmed by 5 bases and J by 1 base, 3 bases remained unmatched. CDR1 is SSHAT and CDR2 is FNYEAQ in the germline V gene (reference sequence). CDR3 size: 14 residues. CDR3 region: CASSAGTGSYEQYF. In DNA form, the CDR3 reads TGTGCCAGCAGCGCCGGGACAGGGTCCTACGAGCAGTACTTC.

J is TRBJ1-1 and V is TRBV19; TRBD1 is a possible D gene (5 bases). This CDR3 spans 14 amino acids. The V and J ends lost 5 bases and 5 bases respectively, with 15 bases between them. Per the germline V gene, CDR1 is LNHDA and CDR2 is SQIVND (reference sequence). The CDR3 reads CASSLTRGRTEAFF. CDR3 bases: TGTGCCAGTAGTCTTACTCGGGGCAGGACTGAAGCTTTCTTT.